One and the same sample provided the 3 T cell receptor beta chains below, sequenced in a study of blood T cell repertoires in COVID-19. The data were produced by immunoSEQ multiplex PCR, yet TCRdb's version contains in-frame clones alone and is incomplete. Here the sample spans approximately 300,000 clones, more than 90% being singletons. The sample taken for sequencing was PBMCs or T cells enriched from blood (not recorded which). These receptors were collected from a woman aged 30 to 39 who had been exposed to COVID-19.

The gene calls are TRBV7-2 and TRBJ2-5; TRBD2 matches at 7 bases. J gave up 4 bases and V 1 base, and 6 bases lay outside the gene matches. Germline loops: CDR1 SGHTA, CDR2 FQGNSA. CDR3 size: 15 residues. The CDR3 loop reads CASSLVFPGGETQYF. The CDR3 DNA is TGTGCCAGCAGCTTAGTTTTCCCGGGAGGAGAGACCCAGTACTTC.

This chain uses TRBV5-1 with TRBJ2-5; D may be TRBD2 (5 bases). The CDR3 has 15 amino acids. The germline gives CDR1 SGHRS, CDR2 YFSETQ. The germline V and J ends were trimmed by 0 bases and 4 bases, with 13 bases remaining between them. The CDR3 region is CASSLEPSLPETQYF. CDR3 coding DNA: TGCGCCAGCAGCTTGGAGCCTAGCCTCCCAGAGACCCAGTACTTC.

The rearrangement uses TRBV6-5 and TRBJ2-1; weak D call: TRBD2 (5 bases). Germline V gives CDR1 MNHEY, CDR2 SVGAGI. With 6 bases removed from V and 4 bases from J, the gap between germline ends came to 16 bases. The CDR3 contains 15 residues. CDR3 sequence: CASRALAGAYNEQFF. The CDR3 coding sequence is TGTGCCAGCAGGGCCCTGGCGGGTGCTTACAATGAGCAGTTCTTC.